The T cell receptor beta chain described here comes from a study of response to subunit inactivated influenza vaccine. In regard to this clonotype: As yet, its antigen is unknown.

Study-wide results and limits: Seasonal influenza vaccination, on each occasion, was suggested by the authors to recruit few new T cells.

The V end was cut by 2 bases, the J end by 1 base, with 8 bases between. The CDR3 length is 14 residues. The germline gives CDR1 MDHEN, CDR2 SYDVKM. TCRdb processed the RT-PCR reads anew with MiXCR; each CDR3 protein has one entry. The data show about 520,000 distinct CDR3 sequences, approximately 6.9% seen once. V gene TRBV28 combines with J gene TRBJ1-1; no clear D gene. This clonotype was sampled from a man aged 50 to 69 who received an inactivated influenza vaccine. Sequencing used PBMCs from blood, obtained around 2 years after vaccination. DNA for the CDR3: TGTGCCAGCAGTTTACGACGTGCGAACACTGAAGCTTTCTTT. Translation gives CASSLRRANTEAFF. The whole variable domain, remainder taken from reference TRBV28 and TRBJ1-1, is DVKVTQSSRYLVKRTGEKVFLECVQDMDHENMFWYRQDPGLGLRLIYFSYDVKMKEKGDIPEGYSVSREKKERFSLILESASTNQTSMYLCASSLRRANTEAFFGQGTRLTVV.